Listed below are T cell receptor beta chains from one sample, sequenced in a study of T cell repertoires in cytomegalovirus infection. These receptors have no identified antigens. TCRdb called the reads again in MiXCR, with one record for every CDR3 protein. The sample shows approximately 76,000 distinct CDR3 sequences, 20% to 30% of them seen only once. The sequenced sample was CD8+ T cells from cultured PBMCs, obtained from culture after CMV antigen stimulation. The origin of the receptors is a human donor in good health (CMV status not recorded). Some clones in this sample may be carry-over from other donors' samples. Both conserved end residues are part of each CDR3. A D gene is named only where the DNA matches it firmly. Size tells how often a clone was seen (once, few, many) or the class of an expanded clone, and some rows leave it out.

v_call	j_call	d_call	clone_size	cdr3_nt	cdr3_aa
TRBV4-3	TRBJ1-2	TRBD1	many	TGCGCCAGCAGCCCTACAGGGGGCGGCTACACCTTC	CASSPTGGGYTF
TRBV11-2	TRBJ2-7	TRBD1	few	TGTGCCAGCAGTTTTGACAGGGGATACGAGCAGTACTTC	CASSFDRGYEQYF
TRBV19	TRBJ2-1	TRBD2	few	TGTGCCAGTAGTATAAACAGCGGGGGACACAATGAGCAGTTCTTC	CASSINSGGHNEQFF
TRBV19	TRBJ2-7	-	-	TGTGCCAGTAGTGTAACCTCCGGGCAGATCTCCAACGAGCAGTACTTC	CASSVTSGQISNEQYF
TRBV7-3	TRBJ2-3	-	few	TGTGCCAGCAGCTTAGGGACGACCTCGTTAGATACGCAGTATTTT	CASSLGTTSLDTQYF
TRBV19	TRBJ2-1	-	few	TGTGCCAGTAGTATAGACAGGGGCAGAATATATTACAATGAGCAGTTCTTC	CASSIDRGRIYYNEQFF
TRBV5-6	TRBJ2-3	-	-	TGTGCCAGCAGCTTGGGGTTCGGGGGCGGCGATACGCAGTATTTT	CASSLGFGGGDTQYF
TRBV20-1	TRBJ1-2	TRBD1	-	TGCAGTGCTAGAGACCACACGACAGGGCTCTATGGCTACACCTTC	CSARDHTTGLYGYTF
TRBV7-2	TRBJ2-7	TRBD1	many	TGTGCCAGCAGCCGGGGACAGGGCTACGAGCAGTACTTC	CASSRGQGYEQYF
TRBV3-1	TRBJ2-5	-	few	TGTGCCAGCAGCCAACCCCCGTCGGCCGAGGGAGAGACCCAGTACTTC	CASSQPPSAEGETQYF
TRBV30	TRBJ1-2	-	-	TGTGCCTGGGGTACGACAGCTTCGGATGGCTACACCTTC	CAWGTTASDGYTF
TRBV4-3	TRBJ2-7	TRBD2	many	TGCGCCAGCAGCCAAGATCAAAACCTAGCGGCCTACGAGCAGTACTTC	CASSQDQNLAAYEQYF
TRBV27	TRBJ2-3	-	few	TGTGCCAGCAGGGGGTTTAGTCTGACAGATACGCAGTATTTT	CASRGFSLTDTQYF
TRBV7-2	TRBJ2-7	TRBD1	many	TGTGCCAGCAGCCCCGGGACAGGGGGTTACGAGCAGTACTTC	CASSPGTGGYEQYF
TRBV7-9	TRBJ2-1	TRBD2	few	TGTGCCAGCAGCTCCGGGACTAGATATGAGCAGTTCTTC	CASSSGTRYEQFF
TRBV2	TRBJ2-6	TRBD1	few	TGTGCCAACCAGGGGGCAGGGTCTGGGGCCAACGTCCTGACTTTC	CANQGAGSGANVLTF
TRBV20-1	TRBJ2-1	-	-	TGCAGTGCTAGAGATCTACTAATCCGAAACGCGGGCAATGAGCAGTTCTTC	CSARDLLIRNAGNEQFF
TRBV5-5	TRBJ2-1	-	-	TGTGCCAGCAGCTACGGGGAGCAGTTCTTC	CASSYGEQFF
TRBV7-2	TRBJ2-5	TRBD2	many	TGTGCCAGCAGCTTAGGTGTTAGCGGGGGAGAGACCCAGTACTTC	CASSLGVSGGETQYF
TRBV13	TRBJ2-3	TRBD2	-	TGTGCCAGCAGCTCAGGACAGCGGGGGGATACGCAGTATTTT	CASSSGQRGDTQYF
TRBV6-1	TRBJ1-5	-	few	TGTGCCAGCAGTGAGGGGGGGAGGGGGGAAGAGTTGCTGAGCAATCAGCCCCAGCATTTT	CASSEGGRGEELLSNQPQHF
TRBV4-3	TRBJ2-1	TRBD2	-	TGCGCCAGCAGTCAAGTTCTAGCGGAGGGAGTGACCTACAATGAGCAGTTCTTC	CASSQVLAEGVTYNEQFF
TRBV14	TRBJ2-3	TRBD2	-	TGTGCCAGCAGCCAAGGGGAGCGGGAGGCAGATACGCAGTATTTT	CASSQGEREADTQYF
TRBV6-1	TRBJ1-1	-	-	TGTGCCAGCAGTGAACAGGTGAACACTGAAGCTTTCTTT	CASSEQVNTEAFF
TRBV3-1	TRBJ2-1	TRBD2	few	TGTGCCAGCAGCCAAGAGCCCTTCACTAGCGGTACCCTACCGTTCTTC	CASSQEPFTSGTLPFF
TRBV19	TRBJ2-7	-	many	TGTGCCAGTAGTATAGGTACCACAGGGAGTGCTTTCTACGAGCAGTACTTC	CASSIGTTGSAFYEQYF
TRBV20-1	TRBJ2-3	-	many	TGCAGTGCTAGAGATGACGGGAGCGGAATCAACACAGATACGCAGTATTTT	CSARDDGSGINTDTQYF
TRBV12-3/TRBV12-4	TRBJ2-7	-	few	TGTGCCAGCAGTTCCCCGGGGGTGGGCTACGAGCAGTACTTC	CASSSPGVGYEQYF
TRBV5-1	TRBJ2-2	TRBD2	-	TGCGCCAGCAGCCCCGGGAGGCCGAACACCGGGGAGCTGTTTTTT	CASSPGRPNTGELFF
TRBV7-9	TRBJ2-1	-	few	TGTGCCAGCAGCCCCCCCTATACTAGTTATGCACCTTCCTTC	CASSPPYTSYAPSF
TRBV11-3	TRBJ1-6	-	-	TGTGCCAGCAGCTTGCTTTCTGACTCGTATTCACCCCTCCACTTT	CASSLLSDSYSPLHF
TRBV5-1	TRBJ2-3	-	-	TGCGCCAGCAGCTTGGAGGGGCTAATCACAGATACGCAGTATTTT	CASSLEGLITDTQYF
TRBV10-3	TRBJ2-1	TRBD2	few	TGTGCCATCAGCTCTAGCGGGGGCTACAATGAGCAGTTCTTC	CAISSSGGYNEQFF
TRBV4-3	TRBJ2-3	TRBD2	-	TGCGCCAGCAGCCTATGGGGGGGAGGGTCAGATACGCAGTATTTT	CASSLWGGGSDTQYF
TRBV4-1	TRBJ2-3	-	few	TGCGCCAGCAGCCAAGAGGCGACCGCAGATACGCAGTATTTT	CASSQEATADTQYF
TRBV4-2	TRBJ2-3	TRBD2	-	TGTGCCAGCAGCCAAGAATTGGTAGCGGGGGCCAGCACAGATACGCAGTATTTT	CASSQELVAGASTDTQYF
TRBV7-9	TRBJ2-7	TRBD2	many	TGTGCCAGCAGCCCGACTAGCGGAGCCTCCTACGAGCAGTACTTC	CASSPTSGASYEQYF
TRBV27	TRBJ2-7	TRBD1	-	TGTGCCAGCAGACCCGGACAGGGTGGAAGGTCCTACGAGCAGTACTTC	CASRPGQGGRSYEQYF
TRBV19	TRBJ2-3	-	-	TGTGCCAGTAGTATAGTCGCGACAGCCACAGATACGCAGTATTTT	CASSIVATATDTQYF